This T cell receptor (beta chain) was documented in a study of T cell repertoires in aging, cancer and after chemotherapy (dated by TCRdb to the late 2010s). Notes on the research overall: The donors fell into six age groups ranging from 30 or younger to 70 or older, and each group had at least three individuals. Paired pre- and post-chemotherapy samples in the hematological group came from chronic lymphocytic leukemia patients treated with fludarabine- or bendamustine-based regimens. The full dataset contained millions of TCR reads. To look at immunoaging and at how T cells reconstitute after chemotherapy, the study profiled TCR beta repertoires in peripheral blood from both healthy donors and cancer patients. Alongside 95 healthy donors serving as a reference group, the cohort included 200 to 250 cancer patients, of whom roughly 91 had hematological cancers and about 130 had solid cancers.

Comments on this clonotype: What this receptor recognizes is not known. Per-base quality was not reported, and no clone a single base away is much larger than it.

Rearranged TRB sequences spanning V, D and J segments were amplified in a multiplex touch-down PCR with a mixed TRB-A/B primer pool. Illumina adapters and sample indices were attached to the amplicons in two consecutive PCR reactions using Phusion HS II polymerase. Amplicons were gel-purified with the NucleoSpin Gel and PCR Clean-up kit, then checked with Qubit and an Agilent 2100 Bioanalyzer. The libraries were sequenced on an Illumina MiSeq with 600-cycle, single-indexed, paired-end runs. The paper's data handling went like this. MiXCR versions 2.12 and 3.0.5 were used to process the TRB sequences. Each unique CDR3 nucleotide sequence counted as one clone, and only productive sequences with at least two reads were retained. The repertoire metrics were Shannon diversity, evenness, clonality (calculated as one minus evenness), and diversity profiles parameterized by alpha from 0 to 5. The IGoR algorithm was used to calculate generation probabilities of clones in the paired pre- and post-chemotherapy samples. Through fastp at Q25 and MiXCR, TCRdb rebuilt clones from the public reads, retaining in-frame beta chains. When rows share a CDR3 protein, they turn into one entry using the most common DNA and genes. TCRdb, not the original authors, processed these V and J calls. The sample records more than 4,000 distinct CDR3 sequences, 27% of which are singletons. The ten largest clones represent about 32% of the sample.

What the research found in general, with its limitations: In both cancer cohorts, median generation probability rose over the chemotherapy interval, which suggests that the repertoire was reconstituted through rebound thymic output. In healthy donors, the decline in TCR diversity with age was mainly due to loss of richness, whereas in cancer patients loss of evenness also played a role. Hematological cancer patients had infiltration of lymphoid organs, and this infiltration may itself impair thymic emigration or peripheral T cell expansion. Untreated patients with hematological or solid cancers showed significantly lower blood TCR diversity and higher clonality than age-matched healthy donors. The authors noted that the repertoire data do not allow conclusions about immunological memory after chemotherapy.

Instead of sorted cells or RNA, genomic DNA extracted from peripheral blood served as the source for amplifying TCR beta rearrangements. The germline V gene (reference sequence) specifies DFQATT as CDR1 and SNEGSKA as CDR2. The CDR3 has 14 amino acids, counting the end cysteine and phenylalanine. CDR3 DNA only is kept here, 42 bases in frame from base 1. After removal of 3 bases from V and 3 bases from J, the junction retains 2 bases not matched to a gene. The chain links TRBV20-1 with TRBJ1-2; 12 junctional bases match TRBD1. This clonotype was obtained from a human donor with a blood cancer. Sequencing was performed on blood. The CDR3 region reads CSASGTGGHYGYTF. The nucleotides read TGCAGTGCTAGTGGGACAGGGGGCCACTATGGCTACACCTTC.